This T cell receptor beta chain appears in the sequencing data of a study of kidney transplant recipient with SARS-CoV-2 infection. Each CDR3 protein gets one entry after TCRdb re-called the reads with MiXCR. The table has 200,000 to 250,000 distinct CDR3 sequences, 29% seen once. V dropped 3 bases and J dropped 1 base, with 9 bases sitting between them. In germline, CDR1 is MGHRA, CDR2 YSYEKL. The CDR3 contains 14 residues. V gene TRBV4-1 combines with J gene TRBJ2-5; D is unclear. The origin of this receptor is a male patient in his thirties who had COVID-19 and was a kidney transplant recipient. Some T cells may be transferred from the graft donor. Sequences were derived from a blood sample, sampled at baseline and between days 110 and 120 from a kidney transplant recipient. The CDR3 loop reads CASSHYIAQETQYF. The CDR3 DNA reads as TGCGCCAGCAGCCACTACATCGCCCAAGAGACCCAGTACTTC.